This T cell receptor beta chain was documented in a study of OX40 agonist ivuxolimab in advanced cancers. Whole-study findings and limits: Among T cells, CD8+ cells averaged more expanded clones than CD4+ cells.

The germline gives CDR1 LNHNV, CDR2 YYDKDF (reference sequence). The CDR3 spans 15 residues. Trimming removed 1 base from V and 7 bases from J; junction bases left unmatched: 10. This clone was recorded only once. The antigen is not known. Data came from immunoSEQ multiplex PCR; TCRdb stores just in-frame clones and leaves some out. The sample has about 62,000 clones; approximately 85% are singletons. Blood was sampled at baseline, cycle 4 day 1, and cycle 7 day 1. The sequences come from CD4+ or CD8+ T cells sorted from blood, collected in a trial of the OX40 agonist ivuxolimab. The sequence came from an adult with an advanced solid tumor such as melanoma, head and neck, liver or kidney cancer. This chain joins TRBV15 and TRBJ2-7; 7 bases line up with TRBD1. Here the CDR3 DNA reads TGTGCCACCAGCAGAGGGGACAGCTCCCAGGGTGAGCAGTACTTC. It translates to CATSRGDSSQGEQYF.